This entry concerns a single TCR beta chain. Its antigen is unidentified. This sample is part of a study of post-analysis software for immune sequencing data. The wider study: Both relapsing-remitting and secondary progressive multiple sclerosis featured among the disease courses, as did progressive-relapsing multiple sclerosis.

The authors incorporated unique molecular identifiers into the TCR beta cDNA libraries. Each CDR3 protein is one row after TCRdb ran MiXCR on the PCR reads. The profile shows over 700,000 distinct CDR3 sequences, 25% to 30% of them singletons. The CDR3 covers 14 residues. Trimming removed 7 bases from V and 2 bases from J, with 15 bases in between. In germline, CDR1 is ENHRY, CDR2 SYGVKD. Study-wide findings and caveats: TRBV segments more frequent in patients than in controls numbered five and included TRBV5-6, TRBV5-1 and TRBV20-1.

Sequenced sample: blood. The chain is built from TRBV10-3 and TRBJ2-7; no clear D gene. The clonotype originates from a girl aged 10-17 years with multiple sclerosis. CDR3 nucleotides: TGTGCCATCAAGGACGGCTCCCCTCCCTACGAGCAGTACTTC. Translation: CAIKDGSPPYEQYF.